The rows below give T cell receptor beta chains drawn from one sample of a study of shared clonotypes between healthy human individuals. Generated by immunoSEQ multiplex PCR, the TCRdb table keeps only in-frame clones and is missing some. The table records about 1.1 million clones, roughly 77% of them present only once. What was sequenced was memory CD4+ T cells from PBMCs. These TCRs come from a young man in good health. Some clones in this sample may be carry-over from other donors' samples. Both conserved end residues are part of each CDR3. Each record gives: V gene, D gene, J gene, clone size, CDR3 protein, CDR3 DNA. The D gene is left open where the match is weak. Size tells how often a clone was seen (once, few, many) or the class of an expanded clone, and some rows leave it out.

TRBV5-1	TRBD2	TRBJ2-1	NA	CASSWLAGDEQFF	TGCGCCAGCAGCTGGTTAGCGGGAGATGAGCAGTTCTTC
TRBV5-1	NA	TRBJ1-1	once	CASSQTGINTEAFF	TGCGCCAGCAGTCAAACAGGGATCAACACTGAAGCTTTCTTT
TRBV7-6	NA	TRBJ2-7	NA	CASSPRDLGGTSYEQYF	TGTGCCAGCAGCCCCAGAGACCTCGGGGGCACGTCCTACGAGCAGTACTTC
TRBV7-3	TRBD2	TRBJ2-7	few	CASSPSWTSGEQYF	TGTGCCAGCAGCCCCTCGTGGACTAGCGGTGAGCAGTACTTC
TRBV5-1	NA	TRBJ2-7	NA	CASSLGVGFSYEQYF	TGCGCCAGCAGCTTGGGGGTTGGGTTCTCCTACGAGCAGTACTTC
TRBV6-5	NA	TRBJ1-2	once	CASSYTNYGYTF	TGTGCCAGCAGTTACACTAACTATGGCTACACCTTC
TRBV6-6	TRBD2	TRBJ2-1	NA	CASSRAQREGNEQFF	TGTGCCAGCAGTAGGGCCCAGCGGGAGGGCAATGAGCAGTTCTTC
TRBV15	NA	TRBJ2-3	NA	CATSRTDTQYF	TGTGCCACCAGCAGGACAGATACGCAGTATTTT
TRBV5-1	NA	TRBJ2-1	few	CASSLIGSSYNEQFF	TGCGCCAGCAGCTTGATAGGGAGCTCCTACAATGAGCAGTTCTTC
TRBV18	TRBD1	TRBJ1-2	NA	CASSPAGQRGYTF	TGTGCCAGCTCACCAGCGGGACAGAGGGGCTACACCTTC
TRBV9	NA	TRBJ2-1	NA	CASRPQGERGEQFF	TGTGCCAGCAGACCCCAGGGTGAGCGAGGTGAGCAGTTCTTC